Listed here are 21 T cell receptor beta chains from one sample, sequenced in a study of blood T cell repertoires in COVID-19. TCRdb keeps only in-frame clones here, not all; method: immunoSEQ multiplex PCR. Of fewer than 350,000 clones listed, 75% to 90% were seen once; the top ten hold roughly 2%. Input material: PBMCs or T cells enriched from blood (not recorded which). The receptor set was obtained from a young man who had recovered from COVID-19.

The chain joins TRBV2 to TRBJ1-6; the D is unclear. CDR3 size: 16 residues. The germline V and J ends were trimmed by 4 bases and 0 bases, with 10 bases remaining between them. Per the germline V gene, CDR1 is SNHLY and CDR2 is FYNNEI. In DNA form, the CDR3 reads TGTGCCAGCAGTGTAGAGGGTGGCTCCTATAATTCACCCCTCCACTTT. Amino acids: CASSVEGGSYNSPLHF.

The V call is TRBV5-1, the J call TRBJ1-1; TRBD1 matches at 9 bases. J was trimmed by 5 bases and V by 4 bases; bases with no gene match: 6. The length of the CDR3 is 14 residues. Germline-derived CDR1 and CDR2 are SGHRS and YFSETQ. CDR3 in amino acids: CASSQGQGRTEAFF. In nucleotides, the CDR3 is TGCGCCAGCAGCCAGGGACAGGGAAGGACTGAAGCTTTCTTT. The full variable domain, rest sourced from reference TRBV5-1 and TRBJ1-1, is KAGVTQTPRYLIKTRGQQVTLSCSPISGHRSVSWYQQTPGQGLQFLFEYFSETQRNKGNFPGRFSGRQFSNSRSEMNVSTLELGDSALYLCASSQGQGRTEAFFGQGTRLTVV.

The CDR3 nucleotides read TGCGCCAGCAGTGACGCCGGGGGTTATTCACCCCTCCACTTT. Protein product: CASSDAGGYSPLHF. The chain joins TRBV10-2 to TRBJ1-6; tentatively, D is TRBD1 (5 bases). V lost 3 bases and J lost 8, with 11 bases in between. CDR1 and CDR2 from the germline V gene are WSHSY and SAAADI. The CDR3 length is 14 residues.

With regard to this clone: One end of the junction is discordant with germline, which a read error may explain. This CDR3 is CASSPLGDSPWIF. The CDR3 DNA is TGTGCCAGCTCACCACTGGGGGACTCACCCTGGATCTTC. The chain carries TRBV18 and TRBJ2-1, with D perhaps TRBD2 (6 bases). This CDR3 comprises 13 residues. Germline V gives CDR1 KGHSH, CDR2 LQKENI.

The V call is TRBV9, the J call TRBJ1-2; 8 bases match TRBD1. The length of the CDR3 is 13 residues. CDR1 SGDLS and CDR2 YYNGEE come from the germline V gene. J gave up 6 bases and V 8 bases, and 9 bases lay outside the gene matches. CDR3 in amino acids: CASRTGTVHGYTF. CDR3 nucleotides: TGTGCCAGTCGGACAGGGACCGTCCATGGCTACACCTTC.

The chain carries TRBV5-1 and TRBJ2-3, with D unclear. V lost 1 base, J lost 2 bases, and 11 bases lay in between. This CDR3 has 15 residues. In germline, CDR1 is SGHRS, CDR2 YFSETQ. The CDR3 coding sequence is TGCGCCAGCAGCTTGACCCAGGTTAACACAGATACGCAGTATTTT. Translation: CASSLTQVNTDTQYF.

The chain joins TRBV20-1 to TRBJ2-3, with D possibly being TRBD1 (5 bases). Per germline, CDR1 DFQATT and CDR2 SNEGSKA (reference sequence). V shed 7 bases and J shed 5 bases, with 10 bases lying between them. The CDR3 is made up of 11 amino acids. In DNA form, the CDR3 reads TGCAGTGGGGGCTGGGGAGATACGCAGTATTTT. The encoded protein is CSGGWGDTQYF.

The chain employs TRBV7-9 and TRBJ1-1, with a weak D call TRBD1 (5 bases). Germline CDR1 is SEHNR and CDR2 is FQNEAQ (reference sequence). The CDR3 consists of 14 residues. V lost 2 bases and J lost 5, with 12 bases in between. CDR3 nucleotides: TGTGCCAGCAGCTTATCCCAGGGTTGGACTGAAGCTTTCTTT. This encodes CASSLSQGWTEAFF.

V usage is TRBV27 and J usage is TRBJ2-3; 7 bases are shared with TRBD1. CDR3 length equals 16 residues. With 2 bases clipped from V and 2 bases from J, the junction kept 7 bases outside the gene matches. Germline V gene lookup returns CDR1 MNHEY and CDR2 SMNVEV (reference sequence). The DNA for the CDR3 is TGTGCCAGCAGTTTAAGACAGGGAGATTACACAGATACGCAGTATTTT. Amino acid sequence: CASSLRQGDYTDTQYF.

CDR3 DNA: TGTGCCAGCAGCGGGACAGGGTGGACTGAAGCTTTCTTT. Translated, it gives CASSGTGWTEAFF. This chain uses TRBV27 with TRBJ1-1; 9 bases line up with TRBD1. The J segment lost 5 bases and the V segment lost 6 bases, leaving 4 bases of the junction unmatched. Germline V CDR1 and CDR2: MNHEY, SMNVEV (reference sequence). This CDR3 is 13 amino acids long.

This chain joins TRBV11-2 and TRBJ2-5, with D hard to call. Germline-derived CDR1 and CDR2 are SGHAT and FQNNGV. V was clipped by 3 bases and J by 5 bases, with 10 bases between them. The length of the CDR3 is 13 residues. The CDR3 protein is CASSFRPGETQYF. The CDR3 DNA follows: TGTGCCAGCAGCTTTCGGCCCGGGGAGACCCAGTACTTC.

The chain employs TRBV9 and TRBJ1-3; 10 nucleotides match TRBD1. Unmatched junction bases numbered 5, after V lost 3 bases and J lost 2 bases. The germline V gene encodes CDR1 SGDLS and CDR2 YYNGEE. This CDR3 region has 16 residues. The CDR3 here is CASSGQGASTGNTIYF. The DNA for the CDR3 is TGTGCCAGCAGCGGACAGGGGGCTTCTACTGGAAACACCATATATTTT. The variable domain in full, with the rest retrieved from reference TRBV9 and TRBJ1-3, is DSGVTQTPKHLITATGQRVTLRCSPRSGDLSVYWYQQSLDQGLQFLIQYYNGEERAKGNILERFSAQQFPDLHSELNLSSLELGDSALYFCASSGQGASTGNTIYFGEGSWLTVV.

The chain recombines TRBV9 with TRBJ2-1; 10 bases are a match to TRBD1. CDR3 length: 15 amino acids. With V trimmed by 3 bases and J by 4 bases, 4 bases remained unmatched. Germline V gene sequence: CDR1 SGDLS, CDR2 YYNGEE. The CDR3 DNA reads TGTGCCAGCAGCGCGGGGACAGGGGTGTACAATGAGCAGTTCTTC. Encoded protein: CASSAGTGVYNEQFF.

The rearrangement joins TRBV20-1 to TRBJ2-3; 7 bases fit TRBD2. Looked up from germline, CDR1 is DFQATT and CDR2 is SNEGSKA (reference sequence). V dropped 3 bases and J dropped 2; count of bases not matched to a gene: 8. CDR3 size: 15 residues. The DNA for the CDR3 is TGCAGTGCTAGTGAGGGTAGCGGGCCCACAGATACGCAGTATTTT. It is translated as CSASEGSGPTDTQYF.

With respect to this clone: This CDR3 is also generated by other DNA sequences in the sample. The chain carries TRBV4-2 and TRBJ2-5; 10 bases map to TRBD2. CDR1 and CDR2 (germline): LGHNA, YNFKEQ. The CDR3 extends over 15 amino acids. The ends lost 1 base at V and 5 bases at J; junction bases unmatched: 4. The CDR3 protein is CASSQGTSGVETQYF. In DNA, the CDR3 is TGTGCCAGCAGCCAAGGGACTAGCGGTGTGGAGACCCAGTACTTC.

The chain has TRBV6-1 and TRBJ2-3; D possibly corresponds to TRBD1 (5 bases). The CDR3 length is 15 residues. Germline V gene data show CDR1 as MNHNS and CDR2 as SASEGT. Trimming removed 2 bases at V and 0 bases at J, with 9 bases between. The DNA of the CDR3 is TGTGCCAGCAGTGAACTTCAGGGTAGCACAGATACGCAGTATTTT. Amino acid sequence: CASSELQGSTDTQYF.

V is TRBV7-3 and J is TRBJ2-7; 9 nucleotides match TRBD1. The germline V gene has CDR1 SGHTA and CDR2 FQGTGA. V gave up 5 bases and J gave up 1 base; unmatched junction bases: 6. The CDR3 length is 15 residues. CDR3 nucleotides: TGTGCCAGCAGCGCCGGGACAGGGCTTTCCTACGAGCAGTACTTC. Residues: CASSAGTGLSYEQYF.

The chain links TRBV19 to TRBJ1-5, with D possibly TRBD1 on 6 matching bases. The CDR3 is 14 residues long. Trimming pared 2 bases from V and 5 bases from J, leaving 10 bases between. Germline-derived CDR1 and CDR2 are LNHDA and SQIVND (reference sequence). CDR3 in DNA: TGTGCCAGTAGTATATGGGGGCTGGATCAGCCCCAGCATTTT. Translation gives CASSIWGLDQPQHF.

CDR3 sequence: CAWSPRVGTGGNQPQHF. The CDR3 nucleotides read TGTGCCTGGAGTCCACGGGTAGGGACAGGGGGCAATCAGCCCCAGCATTTT. J is TRBJ1-5 and V is TRBV30, with 10 bases identical to TRBD1. Trimming took 2 bases from V and 2 from J; bases not matched to a gene: 9. Per the germline V gene, CDR1 is GTSNPN and CDR2 is SVGIG (reference sequence). The CDR3 has 17 residues.

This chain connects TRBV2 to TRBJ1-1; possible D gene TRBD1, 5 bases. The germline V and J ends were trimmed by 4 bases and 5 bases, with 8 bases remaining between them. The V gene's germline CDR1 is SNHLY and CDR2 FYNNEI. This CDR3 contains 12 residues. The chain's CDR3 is CASSAGGTEAFF. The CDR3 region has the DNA TGTGCCAGCAGTGCGGGGGGGACTGAAGCTTTCTTT. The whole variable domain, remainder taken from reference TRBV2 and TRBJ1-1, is EPEVTQTPSHQVTQMGQEVILRCVPISNHLYFYWYRQILGQKVEFLVSFYNNEISEKSEIFDDQFSVERPDGSNFTLKIRSTKLEDSAMYFCASSAGGTEAFFGQGTRLTVV.

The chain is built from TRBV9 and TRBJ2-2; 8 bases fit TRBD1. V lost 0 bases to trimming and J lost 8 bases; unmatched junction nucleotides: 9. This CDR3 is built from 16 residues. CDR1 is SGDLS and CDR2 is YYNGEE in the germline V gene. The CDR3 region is CASSVGQGRFVGELFF. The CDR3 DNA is TGTGCCAGCAGCGTAGGACAGGGGCGTTTCGTGGGGGAGCTGTTTTTT.